The T cell receptor (beta chain) described here comes from a study of blood T cell repertoires in COVID-19. The wider study: The samples span acute and convalescent COVID-19 from the United States, Italy and Spain. From T cells, B-cell-depleted T cells, or PBMCs came the material, which was cDNA or gDNA.

While infection was still active, Seattle patients were enrolled and then followed longitudinally. This table comes from immunoSEQ multiplex PCR, and its TCRdb copy is limited to in-frame clones, with some not included. The repertoire consists of around 340,000 clones, with approximately 89% occurring once and the leading ten covering roughly 3.9%. This CDR3 spans 16 amino acids. With V trimmed by 4 bases and J by 2 bases, 9 bases remained unmatched. The germline V gene encodes CDR1 SGDLS and CDR2 YYNGEE. The sequenced sample consisted of peripheral blood. V is TRBV9 and J is TRBJ2-5; 9 bases match TRBD2. This clonotype was sampled from an older woman with COVID-19, enrolled during active disease. The CDR3 DNA follows: TGTGCCAGCAGCCCTTCACTTAGCGGGGGACAAGAGACCCAGTACTTC. Protein: CASSPSLSGGQETQYF.